These T cell receptor beta chains were read from a single sample in a study of shared clonotypes between healthy human individuals. TCRdb's copy holds only in-frame clones and misses some; the assay was immunoSEQ multiplex PCR. Of roughly 550,000 clones in the sample, less than 97% were seen once. Input material: naive CD8+ T cells sorted from blood. The receptor source for this set is a woman in her 30s in good health. Both conserved end residues are part of each CDR3. A D gene is named only where the DNA matches it firmly. Part of the rows lack a size; the others show once, few, many or a class for expanded clones.

v_call: TRBV27
j_call: TRBJ1-2
clone_size: once
d_call: -
cdr3_aa: CASSRDTDLGYTF
cdr3_nt: TGTGCCAGCAGCCGGGACACGGACTTGGGCTACACCTTC

v_call: TRBV29-1
j_call: TRBJ2-1
clone_size: -
d_call: -
cdr3_aa: CSAAGGILYNEQFF
cdr3_nt: TGCAGCGCTGCAGGGGGGATACTTTACAATGAGCAGTTCTTC

v_call: TRBV6-5
j_call: TRBJ2-1
clone_size: -
d_call: -
cdr3_aa: CASSYRGRSLNEQFF
cdr3_nt: TGTGCCAGCAGTTACCGGGGTCGGTCTCTCAATGAGCAGTTCTTC

v_call: TRBV9
j_call: TRBJ2-5
clone_size: -
d_call: TRBD1
cdr3_aa: CASSGQGRWETQYF
cdr3_nt: TGTGCCAGCAGCGGACAGGGACGGTGGGAGACCCAGTACTTC

v_call: TRBV7-8
j_call: TRBJ1-4
clone_size: -
d_call: TRBD1
cdr3_aa: CASSSYIQLRAGGGEKLFF
cdr3_nt: TGTGCCAGCAGCTCTTATATCCAGCTACGGGCAGGGGGGGGTGAAAAACTGTTTTTT

v_call: TRBV9
j_call: TRBJ2-1
clone_size: -
d_call: TRBD2
cdr3_aa: CASSPPASSGQYNEQFF
cdr3_nt: TGTGCCAGCAGCCCCCCCGCGTCTAGCGGACAATACAATGAGCAGTTCTTC

v_call: TRBV7-9
j_call: TRBJ2-1
clone_size: -
d_call: -
cdr3_aa: CASSLAGSEYNEQFF
cdr3_nt: TGTGCCAGCAGCCTGGCCGGCAGCGAGTACAATGAGCAGTTCTTC

v_call: TRBV7-8
j_call: TRBJ2-3
clone_size: -
d_call: -
cdr3_aa: CASSHSSTDTQYF
cdr3_nt: TGTGCCAGCAGCCACTCTAGCACAGATACGCAGTATTTT

v_call: TRBV19
j_call: TRBJ2-3
clone_size: once
d_call: TRBD2
cdr3_aa: CASSRSGRARTDTQYF
cdr3_nt: TGTGCCAGTAGTCGAAGCGGGAGGGCCCGCACAGATACGCAGTATTTT

v_call: TRBV27
j_call: TRBJ2-3
clone_size: -
d_call: -
cdr3_aa: CASSWGSGTDTQYF
cdr3_nt: TGTGCCAGCAGTTGGGGAAGCGGCACAGATACGCAGTATTTT

v_call: TRBV4-1
j_call: TRBJ2-7
clone_size: -
d_call: TRBD1
cdr3_aa: CASSHHFDRGYEQYF
cdr3_nt: TGCGCCAGCAGCCACCACTTTGACAGGGGATACGAGCAGTACTTC

v_call: TRBV11-2
j_call: TRBJ2-1
clone_size: -
d_call: TRBD1
cdr3_aa: CASSYRGWDPVNEQFF
cdr3_nt: TGTGCCAGCAGCTACAGGGGGTGGGACCCAGTTAATGAGCAGTTCTTC

v_call: TRBV28
j_call: TRBJ2-2
clone_size: -
d_call: TRBD1
cdr3_aa: CASTPQGWDGELFF
cdr3_nt: TGTGCCAGCACGCCACAGGGGTGGGACGGGGAGCTGTTTTTT

v_call: TRBV7-2
j_call: TRBJ2-1
clone_size: -
d_call: -
cdr3_aa: CASSLDGSGDEQFF
cdr3_nt: TGTGCCAGCAGCTTAGATGGGTCGGGAGACGAGCAGTTCTTC

v_call: TRBV11-3
j_call: TRBJ2-1
clone_size: -
d_call: TRBD2
cdr3_aa: CASSLDASGGDNEQFF
cdr3_nt: TGTGCCAGCAGCTTAGATGCGAGCGGGGGAGACAATGAGCAGTTCTTC

v_call: TRBV28
j_call: TRBJ2-7
clone_size: -
d_call: TRBD1
cdr3_aa: CASRGTGGSYEQYF
cdr3_nt: TGTGCCAGCAGGGGGACAGGGGGCTCCTACGAGCAGTACTTC

v_call: TRBV27
j_call: TRBJ1-5
clone_size: few
d_call: -
cdr3_aa: CASGRGNGNQPQHF
cdr3_nt: TGTGCCAGCGGGCGGGGGAACGGCAATCAGCCCCAGCATTTT

v_call: TRBV27
j_call: TRBJ2-1
clone_size: -
d_call: TRBD2
cdr3_aa: CATTVGRNEQFF
cdr3_nt: TGTGCCACCACTGTCGGGAGGAATGAGCAGTTCTTC

v_call: TRBV27
j_call: TRBJ2-7
clone_size: -
d_call: TRBD1
cdr3_aa: CASSFGQGGYEQYF
cdr3_nt: TGTGCCAGCAGTTTCGGACAGGGGGGTTACGAGCAGTACTTC

v_call: TRBV7-2
j_call: TRBJ2-7
clone_size: -
d_call: TRBD1
cdr3_aa: CASSQRVTGALYEQYF
cdr3_nt: TGTGCCAGCAGCCAAAGGGTGACAGGGGCCCTCTACGAGCAGTACTTC

v_call: TRBV29-1
j_call: TRBJ2-3
clone_size: -
d_call: TRBD2
cdr3_aa: CSVDLAGRTDTQYF
cdr3_nt: TGCAGCGTTGATCTAGCGGGCCGCACAGATACGCAGTATTTT

v_call: TRBV4-1
j_call: TRBJ2-7
clone_size: -
d_call: TRBD1
cdr3_aa: CASSQRDSRPYEQYF
cdr3_nt: TGCGCCAGCAGCCAACGGGACAGCCGTCCCTACGAGCAGTACTTC

v_call: TRBV9
j_call: TRBJ1-2
clone_size: few
d_call: -
cdr3_aa: CASSGWMGFTF
cdr3_nt: TGTGCCAGCAGCGGGTGGATGGGCTTCACCTTC

v_call: TRBV28
j_call: TRBJ2-5
clone_size: -
d_call: -
cdr3_aa: CASSPSNGETQYF
cdr3_nt: TGTGCCAGCAGCCCATCTAACGGAGAGACCCAGTACTTC

v_call: TRBV5-1
j_call: TRBJ1-1
clone_size: -
d_call: TRBD1
cdr3_aa: CASSLSQGYTEAFF
cdr3_nt: TGCGCCAGCAGCTTGTCACAGGGGTACACTGAAGCTTTCTTT

v_call: TRBV29-1
j_call: TRBJ2-7
clone_size: -
d_call: -
cdr3_aa: CSVEGGGSSGEQYF
cdr3_nt: TGCAGCGTTGAAGGAGGGGGGAGCTCTGGGGAGCAGTACTTC

v_call: TRBV28
j_call: TRBJ2-7
clone_size: once
d_call: TRBD2
cdr3_aa: CASSLAGGEYEQYF
cdr3_nt: TGTGCCAGCAGTTTAGCGGGAGGAGAATACGAGCAGTACTTC

v_call: TRBV7-8
j_call: TRBJ2-3
clone_size: -
d_call: -
cdr3_aa: CASSLFSGSTDTQYF
cdr3_nt: TGTGCCAGCAGCTTATTCAGCGGGAGCACAGATACGCAGTATTTT

v_call: TRBV29-1
j_call: TRBJ2-7
clone_size: -
d_call: -
cdr3_aa: CSVSGTKRFYEQYF
cdr3_nt: TGCAGCGTATCCGGGACGAAAAGATTCTACGAGCAGTACTTC

v_call: TRBV29-1
j_call: TRBJ1-2
clone_size: once
d_call: TRBD1
cdr3_aa: CSVEEWERGGEGGYTF
cdr3_nt: TGCAGCGTTGAAGAATGGGAAAGAGGGGGCGAGGGTGGCTACACCTTC

v_call: TRBV30
j_call: TRBJ2-1
clone_size: -
d_call: TRBD2
cdr3_aa: CAWATSGAEIEQFF
cdr3_nt: TGTGCCTGGGCGACTAGCGGGGCTGAAATCGAGCAGTTCTTC

v_call: TRBV5-1
j_call: TRBJ2-1
clone_size: -
d_call: TRBD2
cdr3_aa: CASSLVEYGTSAPSVAYNEQFF
cdr3_nt: TGCGCCAGCAGCTTGGTTGAGTATGGGACTAGCGCACCGTCGGTGGCCTACAATGAGCAGTTCTTC

v_call: TRBV7-9
j_call: TRBJ2-7
clone_size: -
d_call: TRBD2
cdr3_aa: CASSLVLAGGEQYF
cdr3_nt: TGTGCCAGCAGCTTAGTCCTAGCGGGAGGCGAGCAGTACTTC

v_call: TRBV7-9
j_call: TRBJ2-7
clone_size: -
d_call: -
cdr3_aa: CASSWEVWGRHNEQYF
cdr3_nt: TGTGCCAGCAGCTGGGAAGTATGGGGGAGACACAACGAGCAGTACTTC

v_call: TRBV7-3
j_call: TRBJ2-1
clone_size: -
d_call: -
cdr3_aa: CALSGRRGLRYDEQFF
cdr3_nt: TGTGCCTTATCAGGGAGGCGGGGACTCAGGTACGATGAGCAGTTCTTC

v_call: TRBV27
j_call: TRBJ2-7
clone_size: -
d_call: TRBD1
cdr3_aa: CASSHGTGGSYEQYF
cdr3_nt: TGTGCCAGCAGTCACGGGACAGGGGGCTCCTACGAGCAGTACTTC

v_call: TRBV29-1
j_call: TRBJ2-5
clone_size: -
d_call: -
cdr3_aa: CSVLPPWSHGRRETQYF
cdr3_nt: TGCAGCGTCCTACCCCCCTGGTCTCACGGCAGGAGGGAGACCCAGTACTTC

v_call: TRBV2
j_call: TRBJ1-4
clone_size: -
d_call: -
cdr3_aa: CASTYGGVATNEKLFF
cdr3_nt: TGTGCCAGCACTTACGGAGGGGTTGCAACTAATGAAAAACTGTTTTTT

v_call: TRBV6-1
j_call: TRBJ2-3
clone_size: -
d_call: -
cdr3_aa: CASSEGVRYTDTQYF
cdr3_nt: TGTGCCAGCAGTGAAGGAGTGAGGTACACAGATACGCAGTATTTT

v_call: TRBV2
j_call: TRBJ2-7
clone_size: -
d_call: -
cdr3_aa: CASSEGWVFSYEQYF
cdr3_nt: TGTGCCAGCAGTGAAGGTTGGGTTTTCTCCTACGAGCAGTACTTC

v_call: TRBV19
j_call: TRBJ1-1
clone_size: -
d_call: -
cdr3_aa: CASSIRGGVNTEAFF
cdr3_nt: TGTGCCAGTAGTATAAGGGGCGGGGTGAACACTGAAGCTTTCTTT

v_call: TRBV9
j_call: TRBJ1-1
clone_size: -
d_call: -
cdr3_aa: CASSVVSAGVVAEAFF
cdr3_nt: TGTGCCAGCAGCGTAGTATCCGCGGGCGTGGTAGCTGAAGCTTTCTTT

v_call: TRBV10-3
j_call: TRBJ2-3
clone_size: -
d_call: -
cdr3_aa: CAISEPIDTDTQYF
cdr3_nt: TGTGCCATCAGTGAACCTATTGACACAGATACGCAGTATTTT

v_call: TRBV27
j_call: TRBJ2-7
clone_size: -
d_call: -
cdr3_aa: CASSLSHSYNYEQYF
cdr3_nt: TGTGCCAGCAGTTTATCCCATAGCTATAACTACGAGCAGTACTTC